These T cell receptor beta chains were read from a single sample in a study of blood T cell repertoires in COVID-19. Assay: immunoSEQ multiplex PCR; the TCRdb copy retains only in-frame clones and omits some. Of some 150,000 clones listed, around 84% are singletons. Sequencing input: peripheral blood. Receptor source: a woman aged 45-65 years with acute or convalescent COVID-19. The CDR3 runs from the conserved cysteine through the conserved F or W.

v_gene: TRBV19
CDR3aa: CASSISKGVVSEAFF

v_gene: TRBV5-1
CDR3aa: CASSLVLAENTGELFF

v_gene: TRBV6-5
CDR3aa: CASAEGAGSYQGQFF

v_gene: TRBV3-1/TRBV3-2
CDR3aa: CATTPGCGTF

v_gene: TRBV6-1
CDR3aa: CASSDSGGRETQYF

v_gene: TRBV5-4
CDR3aa: CASSLGGGSSSYNEQFF

v_gene: TRBV7-9
CDR3aa: CASSFTGAEQYF

v_gene: TRBV7-6
CDR3aa: CASSSGTSGGYEQYF

v_gene: TRBV10-3
CDR3aa: CAIAGESNQPQHF

v_gene: TRBV7-2
CDR3aa: CASSSQTGGISEAFF

v_gene: TRBV7-8
CDR3aa: CASSPSQGLVTGELFF

v_gene: TRBV6-5
CDR3aa: CASRRDTTDTQYF

v_gene: TRBV25-1
CDR3aa: CASSLSGLYYEQYF

v_gene: TRBV6-5
CDR3aa: CASSNAMDTQYF

v_gene: TRBV30
CDR3aa: CAWNLGGTNQPQHF

v_gene: TRBV19
CDR3aa: CASSIGGASGRETQYF

v_gene: TRBV6-2/TRBV6-3
CDR3aa: CASSMTGNGYTF

v_gene: TRBV4-2
CDR3aa: CASSQGPGGYEQYF

v_gene: TRBV7-3
CDR3aa: CASSLVTRGNEQYF

v_gene: TRBV6-5
CDR3aa: CASSYSTESYGYTF

v_gene: TRBV5-1
CDR3aa: CASSPSGSSYEQYF

v_gene: TRBV19
CDR3aa: CASNTVDYSNQPQHF

v_gene: TRBV18
CDR3aa: CASSPTAEEKLFF

v_gene: TRBV4-2
CDR3aa: CASSQGPGREQFF

v_gene: TRBV19
CDR3aa: CASSMDRAQYF

v_gene: TRBV12-3/TRBV12-4
CDR3aa: CASSFTRYNEQFF

v_gene: TRBV11-2
CDR3aa: CASSLVYSGNTIYF

v_gene: TRBV20-1
CDR3aa: CSAKDRGTQYF

v_gene: TRBV24-1
CDR3aa: CATRSGGAEDTQYF

v_gene: TRBV2
CDR3aa: CASSPTSTDTQYF

v_gene: TRBV5-1
CDR3aa: CASSVEQGNEQYF

v_gene: TRBV29-1
CDR3aa: CSVRPPGHNYGYTF

v_gene: TRBV19
CDR3aa: CASSMRGGGEQYF

v_gene: TRBV4-3
CDR3aa: CASSQAGQRGGYTF

v_gene: TRBV29-1
CDR3aa: CSVGDRGFSGYTF

v_gene: TRBV19
CDR3aa: CASSTTGSGYTF

v_gene: TRBV11-3
CDR3aa: CASSLGGGPNDNEQFF

v_gene: TRBV19
CDR3aa: CASSPRTGGLTEAFF

v_gene: TRBV12-3/TRBV12-4
CDR3aa: CASRTGLNQPQHF

v_gene: TRBV4-2
CDR3aa: CASSKPMTGAVAEKLFF

v_gene: TRBV19
CDR3aa: CASSRLRASGLLYNEQFF

v_gene: TRBV5-4
CDR3aa: CASSLSPEDRGLLDTEAFF